Below, 16 T cell receptor beta chains from the same sample are listed, as sequenced in a study of response to subunit inactivated influenza vaccine. Via MiXCR, TCRdb re-called the RT-PCR reads, giving one row per CDR3 protein. Seen here are over 400,000 distinct CDR3 sequences, approximately 10% observed once, and the top ten hold over 9.5%. Material: PBMCs from blood, obtained about 6 weeks after vaccination. The source of these receptors is a man aged 45-65 years who received an inactivated influenza vaccine.

At least ten counts were recorded for this clonotype. This rearrangement joins TRBV12-3 or TRBV12-4 to TRBJ2-1; 7 bases agree with TRBD2. The CDR3 extends over 15 amino acids. Trimming took 8 bases from V and 4 from J; bases not matched to a gene: 11. The CDR3 DNA is TGTGCCAGCCGTATGAGAGCGGGGTTATACAATGAGCAGTTCTTC. This gives the protein CASRMRAGLYNEQFF.

The gene calls are TRBV20-1 and TRBJ2-1; D unresolved. Deletions cut 0 bases from V and 2 bases from J, with 17 bases between. CDR3 length equals 17 residues. Germline CDR1 is DFQATT and CDR2 is SNEGSKA (reference sequence). CDR3 bases: TGCAGTGCTAGAGAAGAACGTCGGCGCAGGACCTACAATGAGCAGTTCTTC. Translating it yields CSAREERRRRTYNEQFF.

The V gene is TRBV29-1, the J gene TRBJ2-7; D call uncertain. Trimming cost V 4 bases and J 3 bases, with 13 bases left between them. Germline lookup yields CDR1 SQVTM and CDR2 ANQGSEA. The CDR3 is 13 residues long. The CDR3 reads CSVVGRQFYEQYF. The CDR3 DNA follows: TGCAGCGTTGTGGGTAGGCAGTTCTACGAGCAGTACTTC.

CDR3 bases: TGTGCCAGCAGACCGGGACTCCCCTCCGGGGAGCTGTTTTTT. Its translation is CASRPGLPSGELFF. This rearrangement joins TRBV3-1 to TRBJ2-2, with D perhaps TRBD2 (6 bases). V shed 6 bases and J shed 6 bases, with 14 bases lying between them. Per the germline V gene, CDR1 is LGHDT and CDR2 is YNNKEL (reference sequence). The CDR3 has 14 amino acids.

With regard to this clonotype: Since a much larger clone is just one base distant, this may be a read error. DNA of the CDR3: TGTGCCAGCAGGAAATCTGGGACCAACCCCTCCTACGAGCAGTTCTTC. Encoded protein: CASRKSGTNPSYEQFF. The chain carries TRBV12-3 or TRBV12-4 and TRBJ2-7; possibly TRBD1 or TRBD2 for D (5 bases each). Near its end, the DNA agrees better with TRBJ2-1, so the J call may be wrong. The CDR3 consists of 16 residues.

This clonotype was counted many times. The chain recombines TRBV12-3 or TRBV12-4 with TRBJ1-5; D might be TRBD1 (6 bases). The CDR3 sequence is 15 residues long. Trimming took off 6 bases at V and 7 bases at J, with 19 bases between the two ends. The chain's CDR3 is CASSSAGTFGQPQHF. CDR3 coding DNA: TGTGCCAGCAGCTCCGCCGGGACATTTGGGCAGCCCCAGCATTTT.

This clonotype was seen ten or more times. This chain's CDR3 is CASSQDIQGQETQYF. Written as DNA, the CDR3 is TGTGCCAGCAGCCAAGATATACAGGGCCAAGAGACCCAGTACTTC. V and J are TRBV4-2 and TRBJ2-5, with TRBD1 as a possible D gene (6 bases). CDR1 is LGHNA, CDR2 YNFKEQ, per germline. CDR3 size: 15 residues. Trimming removed 0 bases at V and 1 base at J, with 9 bases between.

A few counts support this clonotype. J is TRBJ1-2 and V is TRBV20-1; no clear D gene. With 0 bases removed from V and 0 bases from J, the gap between germline ends came to 11 bases. The length of the CDR3 is 15 residues. Germline V CDR1 and CDR2: DFQATT, SNEGSKA (reference sequence). CDR3 loop: CSARDSSLSNYGYTF. CDR3 nucleotides: TGCAGTGCTAGAGACTCAAGTCTATCTAACTATGGCTACACCTTC.

This rearrangement joins TRBV10-3 to TRBJ2-2; 12 bases agree with TRBD2. The CDR3 sequence is 17 residues long. With 2 bases clipped from V and 6 bases from J, the junction kept 7 bases outside the gene matches. CDR1 and CDR2 (germline): ENHRY, SYGVKD. CDR3 sequence reads: CAISEPRLAGDSGELFF. Written as DNA, the CDR3 is TGTGCCATCAGTGAGCCTCGACTAGCGGGAGATTCCGGGGAGCTGTTTTTT.

This clonotype has more than one count but fewer than ten. The rearrangement links TRBV24-1 to TRBJ1-2; D call uncertain. The V and J ends lost 1 base and 6 bases respectively, with 11 bases between them. This CDR3 comprises 14 residues. The germline CDR1 and CDR2 sequences are KGHDR and SFDVKD. The CDR3 is CATSDFGEFNGYTF. DNA for the CDR3: TGTGCCACCAGTGATTTCGGGGAATTTAATGGCTACACCTTC.

This clonotype was seen only a few times. The V call is TRBV20-1, the J call TRBJ2-3; D uncertain. The CDR3 is 15 amino acids. Trimming removed 3 bases at V and 3 bases at J, with 16 bases between. The germline V gene has CDR1 DFQATT and CDR2 SNEGSKA (reference sequence). The CDR3 bases are TGCAGTGCTAGGGAAGGGTCCGGAGTGACAGATACGCAGTATTTT. It translates to CSAREGSGVTDTQYF.

A few counts support this clonotype. This chain connects TRBV28 to TRBJ1-1; D is undetermined. Per germline, CDR1 MDHEN and CDR2 SYDVKM. The V and J ends lost 3 bases and 3 bases respectively, with 11 bases between them. The CDR3 is made up of 14 amino acids. The CDR3: CASSFSQVDTEAFF. DNA of the CDR3: TGTGCCAGCAGTTTCTCCCAAGTGGACACTGAAGCTTTCTTT. Using reference TRBV28 and TRBJ1-1 for the parts outside the CDR3, the full variable domain is DVKVTQSSRYLVKRTGEKVFLECVQDMDHENMFWYRQDPGLGLRLIYFSYDVKMKEKGDIPEGYSVSREKKERFSLILESASTNQTSMYLCASSFSQVDTEAFFGQGTRLTVV.

In this sample, this clonotype turned up many times. This chain connects TRBV6-1 to TRBJ2-5; TRBD2 matches 9 bases. Trimming removed 6 bases from V and 2 bases from J; junction bases left unmatched: 10. Germline CDR1 is MNHNS and CDR2 is SASEGT. CDR3 size: 16 residues. The CDR3, as DNA: TGTGCCAGCAGCCCTTTACGACTAGCGGTTCAAGAGACCCAGTACTTC. This sequence encodes CASSPLRLAVQETQYF.

The CDR3 sequence is CASSLAPAGGVETQYF. In DNA form, the CDR3 reads TGTGCCAGCAGCTTAGCGCCAGCGGGAGGGGTAGAGACCCAGTACTTC. The genes are TRBV7-2 and TRBJ2-5, with 10 bases lining up with TRBD2. CDR1 SGHTA and CDR2 FQGNSA come from the germline V gene. This CDR3 has 16 amino acids. With 0 bases clipped from V and 4 bases from J, the junction kept 5 bases outside the gene matches.

This clonotype was seen more than once but under ten times. The chain couples TRBV27 to TRBJ2-1, with 10 bases matching TRBD2. The CDR3 has 15 amino acids. J lost 9 bases, V lost 6 bases, and 11 bases had no gene match. Germline V gives CDR1 MNHEY, CDR2 SMNVEV (reference sequence). This CDR3 reads CASSDGTSAHSEQFF. CDR3 coding DNA: TGTGCCAGCAGCGACGGGACTAGCGCACATAGTGAGCAGTTCTTC.

This clonotype was seen more than once but under ten times. V gene TRBV27 combines with J gene TRBJ2-5; the match to TRBD1 covers 7 bases. The germline V gene has CDR1 MNHEY and CDR2 SMNVEV (reference sequence). The CDR3 spans 13 residues. J was trimmed by 6 bases and V by 10 bases; bases with no gene match: 11. CDR3 in DNA: TGTGCCACCGCGACAGGGCTTAGGAAGACCCAGTACTTC. Its translation is CATATGLRKTQYF.